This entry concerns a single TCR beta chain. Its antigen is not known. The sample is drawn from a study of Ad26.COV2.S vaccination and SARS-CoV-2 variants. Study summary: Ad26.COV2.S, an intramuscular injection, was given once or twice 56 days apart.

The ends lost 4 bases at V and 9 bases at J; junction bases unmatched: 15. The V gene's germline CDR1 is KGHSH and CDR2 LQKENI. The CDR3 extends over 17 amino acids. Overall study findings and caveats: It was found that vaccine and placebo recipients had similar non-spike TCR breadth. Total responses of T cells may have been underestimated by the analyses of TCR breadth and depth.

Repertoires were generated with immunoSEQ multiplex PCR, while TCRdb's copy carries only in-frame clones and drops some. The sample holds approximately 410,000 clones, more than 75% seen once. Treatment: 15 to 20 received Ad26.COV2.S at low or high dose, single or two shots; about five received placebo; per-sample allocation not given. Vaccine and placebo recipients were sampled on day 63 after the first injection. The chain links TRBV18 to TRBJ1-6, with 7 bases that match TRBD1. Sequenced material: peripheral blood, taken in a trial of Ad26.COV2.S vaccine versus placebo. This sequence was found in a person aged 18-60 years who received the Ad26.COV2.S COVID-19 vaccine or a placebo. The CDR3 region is CASSRSQDGTVGSPLHF. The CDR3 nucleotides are TGTGCCAGCTCACGCAGTCAAGACGGGACAGTAGGTTCACCCCTCCACTTT. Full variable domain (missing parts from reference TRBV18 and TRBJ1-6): NAGVMQNPRHLVRRRGQEARLRCSPMKGHSHVYWYRQLPEEGLKFMVYLQKENIIDESGMPKERFSAEFPKEGPSILRIQQVVRGDSAAYFCASSRSQDGTVGSPLHFGNGTRLTVT.